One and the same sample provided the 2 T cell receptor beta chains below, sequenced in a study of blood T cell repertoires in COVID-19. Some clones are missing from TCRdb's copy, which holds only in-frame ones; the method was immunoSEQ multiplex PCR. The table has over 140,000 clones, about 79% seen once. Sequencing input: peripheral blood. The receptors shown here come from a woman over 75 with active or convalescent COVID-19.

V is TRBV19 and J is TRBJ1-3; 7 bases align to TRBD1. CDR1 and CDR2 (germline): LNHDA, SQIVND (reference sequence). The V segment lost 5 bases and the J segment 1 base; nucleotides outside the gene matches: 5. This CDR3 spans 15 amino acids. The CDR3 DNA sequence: TGTGCCAGTAGTCTGACAGGGCAATCTGGAAACACCATATATTTT. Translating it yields CASSLTGQSGNTIYF.

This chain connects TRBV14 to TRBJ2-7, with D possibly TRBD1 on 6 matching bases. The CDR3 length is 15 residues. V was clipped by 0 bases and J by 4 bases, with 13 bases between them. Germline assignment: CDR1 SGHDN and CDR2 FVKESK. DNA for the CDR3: TGTGCCAGCAGCCAAGACGGCAGGGGATGGTACGAGCAGTACTTC. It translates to CASSQDGRGWYEQYF.